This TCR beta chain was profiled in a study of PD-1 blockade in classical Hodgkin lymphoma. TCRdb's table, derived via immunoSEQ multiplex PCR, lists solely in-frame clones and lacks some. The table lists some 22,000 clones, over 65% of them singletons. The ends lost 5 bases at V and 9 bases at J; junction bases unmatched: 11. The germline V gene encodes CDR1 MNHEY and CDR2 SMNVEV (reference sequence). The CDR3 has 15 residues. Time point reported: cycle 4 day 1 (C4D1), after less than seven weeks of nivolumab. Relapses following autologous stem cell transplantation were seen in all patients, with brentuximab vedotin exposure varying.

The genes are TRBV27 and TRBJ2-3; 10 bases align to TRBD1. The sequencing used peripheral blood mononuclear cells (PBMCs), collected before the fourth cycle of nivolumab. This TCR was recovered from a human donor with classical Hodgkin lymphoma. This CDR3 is CASSMDRGTFATQYF. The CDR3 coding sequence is TGTGCCAGCAGTATGGACAGGGGGACCTTTGCCACGCAGTATTTT.